What follows are 20 T cell receptor beta chains derived from one specimen sequenced in a study of blood T cell repertoires in COVID-19. Only in-frame clones appear in the TCRdb table, and some are missing; sequencing was by immunoSEQ multiplex PCR. Among under 250,000 clones listed, over 65% were seen once. Sequenced: peripheral blood. The receptors derive from a woman aged 70-85 years with active or convalescent COVID-19.

This sequence joins TRBV5-4 and TRBJ1-2; TRBD1 matches at 8 bases. The CDR3 consists of 15 residues. Germline-derived CDR1 and CDR2 are SGHNT and YYREEE (reference sequence). Trimming removed 4 bases from V and 8 bases from J; junction bases left unmatched: 13. CDR3 loop: CASSTGTGGGTGYTF. The CDR3 nucleotides are TGTGCCAGCAGCACCGGGACAGGAGGGGGTACGGGCTACACCTTC.

The genes are TRBV28 and TRBJ1-5, with D maybe TRBD1 (6 bases). The germline gives CDR1 MDHEN, CDR2 SYDVKM. The V gene lost 3 bases and the J gene lost 7 bases, with 13 bases spanning the gap. The CDR3 has 14 residues. CDR3 residues: CASSLPQGSQPQHF. In DNA, the CDR3 is TGTGCCAGCAGTTTGCCACAGGGATCCCAGCCCCAGCATTTT.

The gene calls are TRBV7-2 and TRBJ2-5, with TRBD2 matching over 8 bases. Per germline, CDR1 SGHTA and CDR2 FQGNSA. Unmatched junction bases numbered 12, after V lost 2 bases and J lost 4 bases. This CDR3 is built from 17 residues. CDR3 residues: CASSLSPSTGGLETQYF. The CDR3, as DNA: TGTGCCAGCAGCTTATCCCCGTCCACGGGGGGGCTAGAGACCCAGTACTTC.

The chain links TRBV28 to TRBJ2-5, with 10 nucleotides matching TRBD2. The CDR3 is 15 amino acids. The germline V gene encodes CDR1 MDHEN and CDR2 SYDVKM. The junction had 6 bases not matched to a gene; V was cut back by 6 bases and J by 2 bases. The DNA for the CDR3 is TGTGCCAGCAGCCAGGGACTAGCGTCGCAAGAGACCCAGTACTTC. It yields the protein CASSQGLASQETQYF.

The chain carries TRBV19 and TRBJ1-1; D remains unclear. V lost 3 bases and J 3 bases, leaving 8 bases between the germline ends. The CDR3 totals 13 residues. CDR1 is LNHDA and CDR2 is SQIVND in the germline V gene (reference sequence). The CDR3 spells CASSILLDTEAFF. CDR3 nucleotide sequence: TGTGCCAGTAGTATTTTACTGGACACTGAAGCTTTCTTT.

This clone was seen once. V gene TRBV29-1 combines with J gene TRBJ2-7, with D possibly being TRBD2 (6 bases). Germline V gene data show CDR1 as SQVTM and CDR2 as ANQGSEA. CDR3 length: 11 residues. DNA for the CDR3: TGCAGTGGTGGGGGGTTATACGAGCAGTACTTC. Encoded protein: CSGGGLYEQYF.

The rearrangement links TRBV5-1 to TRBJ1-2; TRBD1 matches at 11 bases. Germline-derived CDR1 and CDR2 are SGHRS and YFSETQ. The J segment lost 4 bases and the V segment lost 5 bases, leaving 7 bases of the junction unmatched. CDR3 size: 15 residues. This chain's CDR3 is CASRGGTGGAYGYTF. The CDR3 region has the DNA TGCGCCAGCAGAGGTGGGACAGGGGGGGCCTATGGCTACACCTTC.

The rearrangement uses TRBV7-9 and TRBJ1-1; 7 bases fit TRBD1. CDR1 SEHNR and CDR2 FQNEAQ come from the germline V gene (reference sequence). The CDR3 has 17 residues. With 5 bases clipped from V and 3 bases from J, the junction kept 15 bases outside the gene matches. The CDR3, as DNA: TGTGCCAGCAGCCCCCGACAGGGAAGGGACCTTTACACTGAAGCTTTCTTT. This gives the protein CASSPRQGRDLYTEAFF. Full variable domain (outside the CDR3, taken from reference TRBV7-9 and TRBJ1-1): DTGVSQNPRHKITKRGQNVTFRCDPISEHNRLYWYRQTLGQGPEFLTYFQNEAQLEKSRLLSDRFSAERPKGSFSTLEIQRTEQGDSAMYLCASSPRQGRDLYTEAFFGQGTRLTVV.

The chain employs TRBV5-1 and TRBJ1-2; D is unresolved. Germline V gene data show CDR1 as SGHRS and CDR2 as YFSETQ. This CDR3 spans 15 amino acids. V lost 2 bases and J 0 bases, leaving 11 bases between the germline ends. As DNA, the CDR3 is TGCGCCAGCAGCTTCCAACCTGTAGCTAACTATGGCTACACCTTC. As protein: CASSFQPVANYGYTF.

The V gene is TRBV7-2, the J gene TRBJ2-1, with 10 bases that match TRBD1. Germline CDR1 reads SGHTA; CDR2 reads FQGNSA. The CDR3 loop spans 17 amino acids. V shed 5 bases, J shed 8 bases, and the junction held 15 bases outside the gene matches. The chain's CDR3 is CASSRLRPGQGLHEQFF. CDR3 nucleotides: TGTGCCAGCAGCCGCTTGCGACCGGGACAGGGGTTACATGAGCAGTTCTTC. The variable domain in full, completed from reference TRBV7-2 and TRBJ2-1, reads GAGVSQSPSNKVTEKGKDVELRCDPISGHTALYWYRQSLGQGLEFLIYFQGNSAPDKSGLPSDRFSAERTGGSVSTLTIQRTQQEDSAVYLCASSRLRPGQGLHEQFFGPGTRLTVL.

The rearrangement joins TRBV5-6 to TRBJ2-7; D uncertain. Germline CDR1 is SGHDT and CDR2 is YYEEEE. The CDR3 spans 13 residues. V dropped 0 bases and J dropped 3 bases, with 7 bases sitting between them. The CDR3 region is CASSLVQNYEQYF. CDR3 sequence (DNA): TGTGCCAGCAGCTTGGTACAGAACTACGAGCAGTACTTC.

The chain employs TRBV5-6 and TRBJ2-7; D not resolved. Deletions cut 2 bases from V and 2 bases from J, with 8 bases between. This CDR3 has 13 residues. Germline CDR1 SGHDT, CDR2 YYEEEE. The chain's CDR3 is CASSFSNTYEQYF. The CDR3 DNA reads TGTGCCAGCAGCTTCAGTAACACCTACGAGCAGTACTTC.

V and J are TRBV28 and TRBJ2-3; D possibly corresponds to TRBD1 (6 bases). Trimming took 8 bases from V and 3 from J, leaving 12 bases between them. The length of the CDR3 is 13 residues. Germline-derived CDR1 and CDR2 are MDHEN and SYDVKM. The CDR3 loop reads CASSGHVTDTQYF. The CDR3 bases are TGTGCCAGCTCGGGACATGTGACAGATACGCAGTATTTT.

The chain employs TRBV18 and TRBJ2-7, with 11 bases that match TRBD1. Trimming at V came to 3 bases and at J to 3 bases, leaving 4 bases not matched to a gene. CDR1 and CDR2 from the germline V gene are KGHSH and LQKENI. This CDR3 region has 15 residues. The CDR3 here is CASSPGQGALYEQYF. CDR3 in DNA: TGTGCCAGCTCACCCGGACAGGGGGCTCTCTACGAGCAGTACTTC.

The rearrangement links TRBV5-6 to TRBJ1-2, with no clear D. The CDR3 contains 13 residues. V was shortened by 1 base and J by 5 bases, with 9 bases between the two germline ends. Germline V gene sequence: CDR1 SGHDT, CDR2 YYEEEE. The CDR3 region is CASSLYGGYGYTF. CDR3 coding DNA: TGTGCCAGCAGCTTGTATGGCGGGTATGGCTACACCTTC.

The gene calls are TRBV4-2 and TRBJ1-4; no clear D. Germline V lookup: CDR1 LGHNA, CDR2 YNFKEQ. The CDR3 is 12 amino acids. V was pared by 4 bases and J by 5 bases, with 5 bases between. CDR3 nucleotides: TGTGCCAGCAGCCTACAAAATGAAAAACTGTTTTTT. The encoded protein is CASSLQNEKLFF.

This chain joins TRBV2 and TRBJ2-5, with TRBD1 matching over 8 bases. The V segment lost 7 bases and the J segment 5 bases; nucleotides outside the gene matches: 9. Germline values: CDR1 SNHLY, CDR2 FYNNEI. This CDR3 region has 14 residues. CDR3 region: CASTSQGAEETQYF. CDR3 sequence (DNA): TGTGCCAGCACCTCCCAGGGGGCAGAGGAGACCCAGTACTTC.

This clone has more than one count but fewer than ten. The chain employs TRBV12-3 or TRBV12-4 and TRBJ2-7, with D hard to call. The CDR3 has 12 amino acids. V lost 0 bases to trimming and J lost 5 bases, with 5 bases between them. The CDR3 sequence is CASSLAPNEQYF. The CDR3 region has the DNA TGTGCCAGCAGTTTAGCCCCCAACGAGCAGTACTTC.

The chain recombines TRBV5-5 with TRBJ1-2; D gene unclear. Germline loops: CDR1 SGHKS, CDR2 YYEKEE (reference sequence). Trimming took off 0 bases at V and 5 bases at J, with 11 bases between the two ends. The CDR3 totals 14 residues. The CDR3 DNA is TGTGCCAGCAGCTTGGTTCGACGGAGTTATGGCTACACCTTC. Translation gives CASSLVRRSYGYTF.

The J gene is TRBJ1-2, the V gene TRBV28, with 7 bases aligning to TRBD1. Trimming cost V 6 bases and J 3 bases; bases outside gene matches: 4. Germline V gene sequence: CDR1 MDHEN, CDR2 SYDVKM. The CDR3 extends over 13 amino acids. The CDR3 here is CASSRGQDYGYTF. The CDR3, as DNA: TGTGCCAGCAGCCGCGGACAGGACTATGGCTACACCTTC.